This TCR beta chain was profiled in a study of CD8 T cells in ankylosing spondylitis. Study-wide results and limits: From matched ankylosing spondylitis synovial fluid, disease-linked clones were reportedly recovered at significantly enriched levels.

CDR3 size: 14 residues. Germline CDR1 MNHEY, CDR2 SVGEGT. The V end lost 5 bases, the J end lost 7 bases, and 15 bases lay between the germline ends. This clonotype has at least ten counts. The antigen is unknown. TCRdb used MiXCR to reprocess the 5' RACE reads, holding one entry per CDR3 protein. The repertoire includes about 150,000 distinct CDR3 sequences, roughly 30% of them detected once, and 6% sits in the top ten. The sequence came from a male donor with ankylosing spondylitis. The specimen sequenced was synovial fluid, either unsorted or a sorted T cell fraction (not recorded which). This chain uses TRBV6-2 or TRBV6-3 with TRBJ1-5; D remains unclear. The CDR3 sequence is CASSPQPRRQPQHF. CDR3 coding DNA: TGTGCCAGCAGTCCACAGCCCCGGAGACAGCCCCAGCATTTT.